This T cell receptor beta chain was retrieved from a study of cytomegalovirus exposure and HLA in healthy donors listed by TCRdb under 2017. At the level of the whole study: In an earlier analysis of under 750 of the donors, 250 to 300 Gb of sequence data and 95 million to 130 million unique TCR beta sequences from 150 million to 200 million T cells were reported. About 280 gigabases of sequencing data and approximately 93 million unique TCR sequences were included in an early release covering roughly 700 HLA-typed donors. The genetic ancestry cluster associated with self-reported Caucasian donors included roughly 84% of the 300 to 450 genotyped donors. The study aimed to test whether cataloging public T cell receptors could reveal signatures of past pathogen exposure. The T cell repertoires of several hundred subjects were profiled by immunosequencing and related to cytomegalovirus serostatus. In addition to the first cohort of approximately 650 subjects, a separate validation cohort of some 120 different subjects was used. To predict cytomegalovirus infection status, the study combined high-throughput TCR immunosequencing, statistical association of individual TCRs with disease status, and machine learning. A later analysis re-analyzed previously published TCR beta repertoires from 666 donors and added high-resolution HLA genotyping to study TCR occurrence patterns. Rather than drawing on any new phenotypic data, the later analysis identified candidate immune exposures from TCR beta sequences and the way those sequences occurred across donors. An earlier analysis of several hundred of the donors used high-throughput TCR beta sequencing to judge whether each TCR beta V gene segment behaved as functional or pseudogenic. Donor age, sex, ethnicity and CMV serostatus were compiled together with the repertoire data. Genome-wide SNP genotypes for about three fifths of the roughly 670 donors were used in a later genetic analysis, which treated that subset as a discovery cohort. Every repertoire in the discovery cohort had been generated on one and the same sequencing platform. HLA typing included class I and class II loci at four-digit resolution. Typing coverage varied by locus: roughly 629-640 donors for A, B, C, DRB1 and DQB1; approximately 500 for DQA1; over 600 for DPA1; fewer than 480 for DPB1. A handful of DR-DQ haplotypes were treated as single units for association and clustering because of strong linkage in the cohort. Among a few hundred genotyped donors of the cohort, an average of 235,054 unique TCR beta nucleotide sequences were sequenced per donor, around a sixth of them non-productive. General study outcomes and caveats: A further reported finding was that TCR beta sequences accurately predicted the HLA-A and HLA-B alleles for most subjects in the first cohort. Across donors, most TCR sequences were observed very rarely, whereas some public TCRs were present in many individuals. Presence/absence analyses assumed roughly uniform sequencing depth across donors, an assumption that may not hold. A later analysis found that TCR association rates varied across HLA loci, with DRB1 alleles showing the most associated TCRs and HLA-C alleles the fewest. A cluster of highly shared sequence variants was judged likely to be a technical artifact of the sequencing pipeline. In an earlier analysis of several hundred of the donors, most TCR beta V segments were observed in productive rearrangements about 87% or about 30% of the time, broadly matching IMGT annotations. In a later analysis, most CMV-associated TCR beta chains were found to appear HLA-restricted, with HLA associations seemingly driven largely by CMV exposure. Linkage disequilibrium might explain the correlated functional status among segregating V segments, but an unknown experimental factor could not be excluded. A later analysis found that HLA-associated TCR beta chains were more clonally expanded and had lower generation probabilities than equally common non-associated chains. Three of the identified cytomegalovirus-associated TCR beta chains were confirmed in vitro to be specific for cytomegalovirus antigens. In a later analysis, 16,951 TCR beta sequences were associated with specific HLA alleles at a false discovery rate of 0.05. A later genetic analysis reported fewer N-insertions in productive TCRs among donors in an Asian-associated ancestry cluster than the approximately 670-donor mean. The authors suggested that the approach could potentially be extended to other disease states and immunological phenotypes. V-gene and J-gene trimming of TCR beta chains was associated with a missense DCLRE1C variant in a later genetic analysis, and the association was replicated in an independent cohort. In both the original and validation cohorts, the classifier was reported to diagnose cytomegalovirus status with high specificity and sensitivity. In a later analysis, several top co-occurrence clusters were reported to appear linked to parvovirus B19, influenza, CMV and Epstein-Barr virus. The cohort was sequenced for TCR beta chains only, and without alpha or paired-chain data the features that could be detected were limited. Because some donors lacked HLA typing at each locus, the association tests relied only on the typed subset. For the cohort, immune exposure information was limited to CMV serostatus. The study listed 150 to 200 TCR beta chains as associated with cytomegalovirus. Because counts were too low, 15 or so rarely observed V segments, including chromosome 9 orphons, were excluded from the earlier analysis of 587 of the donors. Strong co-occurrence of HLA alleles, especially DR and DQ, made assigning TCR associations to individual alleles difficult.

The cohort consisted of 666 healthy bone marrow donors. All cohort members were sampled while nominally healthy, although unrecorded immune exposures were likely present. The donor was CMV seropositive and belonged to the group of 250 to 300 seropositive cohort members. A peripheral blood sample was provided by each donor, and peripheral blood mononuclear cells were used for TCR beta sequencing. Genomic DNA was extracted from the blood cell samples with the Qiagen DNeasy Blood Extraction Kit. A word on this clone: Its antigen target is currently unknown. Per-base quality was not reported, and no clone a single base away is much larger than it. The same CDR3 also results from other DNA sequences found in this sample.

Receptor libraries were prepared by the immunoSEQ multiplex PCR assay. For the multiplex PCR, a mixture combining 60 forward primers for TCR Vbeta segments and 13 reverse primers for TCR Jbeta segments was used. The CDR3 region of rearranged TCR beta genes was amplified from genomic DNA with a multiplex PCR assay. The amplified TCR beta libraries were sequenced on the Illumina HiSeq System as 87-base-pair reads. In the paper's pipeline: A later analysis tallied some 79 million unique TCR beta chains across the 666 repertoires, and around 9.9 million of those chains were shared by two or more donors. Raw reads were error-corrected and collapsed into unique sequences by a nearest-neighbor algorithm in which closely related sequences were merged to remove PCR and sequencing errors. To assign V, D and J gene segments, CDR3 sequences were aligned to IMGT reference sequences. For a sequence to be retained, a match of at least six nucleotides to both a V gene segment and a J gene segment was required. A rearrangement counted as productive if the CDR3 had no stop codons and remained in frame with V and J, and every other rearrangement counted as non-productive. Following IMGT convention, CDR3 was defined as the stretch from the second conserved V-encoded cysteine up to the conserved J-encoded phenylalanine. In an earlier analysis of just under 600 of the donors, sequences lacking an unambiguous match to a single V gene segment were excluded. In an earlier analysis of approximately 610 of the donors, V segments were called functional above 56.7% productive rearrangements and were called segregating when the between-donor standard deviation exceeded 5%. A statistical classification framework was developed to diagnose cytomegalovirus status using the catalog of TCR beta chain sequences. V and J gene assignment, in a later analysis, came from comparing TCR nucleotide sequences with IMGT/GENE-DB human TR gene sequences. In a later analysis, CDR3 sequences and most-parsimonious VDJ recombination scenarios were assigned using the TCRdist pipeline. In a later analysis, every TCR beta chain was defined by the combination of its CDR3 amino acid sequence and its V-gene family, and reads without a unique V-gene family were dropped. To address suspected cross-contamination and a sequencing artifact, a later analysis removed several hundred highly shared, low-generation-probability nucleotide sequences. A later analysis calculated a clonal expansion index for each public chain from normalized within-repertoire ranks of inferred template counts. In a later analysis, generation probabilities were computed using a VDJ recombination model fitted to out-of-frame rearrangements, and the results were checked against IGoR. In a later analysis, TCR-TCR, TCR-HLA and TCR-CMV co-occurrence was scored with hypergeometric tests, and a repertoire-size bias correction was applied to TCR pairs. A later analysis estimated false discovery rates by permuting HLA or CMV assignments 20 times. In a later analysis, co-occurring TCRs were grouped using DBSCAN, with TCRdist sequence similarity added in when clustering inside HLA-allele-positive subsets. Repertoires with fewer than 30,000 or more than 120,000 public chains were left out of co-occurrence clustering, as were roughly five repertoires with anomalous nucleotide sharing. Imported from immuneACCESS, the table was reduced by TCRdb to in-frame sequences with V and J called. These copies leave out some clones; in studies compared against another copy, an unresolved V gene accounts for under half, and the cause of the remainder is not known. That table supplies the V and J calls and clone size; D and trimming were determined from the DNA. The sample table contains about 200,000 clones; only one count was recorded for roughly four fifths of them. 5.5% to 7.5% of the sample lies in the top ten.

This clonotype originated in a woman in her forties or fifties in good health and CMV-seropositive. The source material was PBMCs.

The CDR3 reads CASSVDQGSYGYTF. The sequenced DNA is TGTGCCAGCAGCGTAGATCAGGGTAGCTATGGCTACACCTTC. The V and J genes are TRBV9 and TRBJ1-2; a weak D assignment points to TRBD1 (5 bases agree). Taken from the germline V gene, the CDR1 and CDR2 loops are SGDLS and YYNGEE. V is pared back by 0 bases and J by 4 bases, with 10 bases lying between the germline termini. Including cysteine and phenylalanine, the CDR3 has 14 amino acids. Just the 42-base CDR3 DNA is kept, in frame starting at base 1.